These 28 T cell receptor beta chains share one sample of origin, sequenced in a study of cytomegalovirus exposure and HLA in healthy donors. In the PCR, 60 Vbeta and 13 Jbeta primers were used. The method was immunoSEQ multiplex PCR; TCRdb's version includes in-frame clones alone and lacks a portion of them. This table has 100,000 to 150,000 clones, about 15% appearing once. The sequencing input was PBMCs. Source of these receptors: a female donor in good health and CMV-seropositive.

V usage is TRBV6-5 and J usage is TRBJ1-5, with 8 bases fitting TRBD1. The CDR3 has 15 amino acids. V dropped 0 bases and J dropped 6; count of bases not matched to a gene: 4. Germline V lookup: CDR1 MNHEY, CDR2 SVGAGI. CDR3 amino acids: CASSYSAGGGQPQHF. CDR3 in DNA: TGTGCCAGCAGTTACTCAGCAGGGGGCGGTCAGCCCCAGCATTTT.

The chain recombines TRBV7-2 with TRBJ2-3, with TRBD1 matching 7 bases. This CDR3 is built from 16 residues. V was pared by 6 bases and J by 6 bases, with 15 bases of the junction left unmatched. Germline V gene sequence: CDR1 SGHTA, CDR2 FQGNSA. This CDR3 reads CASSPEATGYTDTQYF. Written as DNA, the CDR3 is TGTGCCAGCAGTCCGGAGGCGACAGGGTATACGGATACGCAGTATTTT.

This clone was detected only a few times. This CDR3 is CASSPNRGRTEAFF. As DNA, the CDR3 is TGCGCCAGCAGCCCGAACAGGGGGCGTACTGAAGCTTTCTTT. V is TRBV5-1 and J is TRBJ1-1; TRBD1 aligns across 9 bases. The CDR3 loop spans 14 amino acids. Per the germline V gene, CDR1 is SGHRS and CDR2 is YFSETQ. Trimming at V came to 4 bases and at J to 5 bases, leaving 6 bases not matched to a gene.

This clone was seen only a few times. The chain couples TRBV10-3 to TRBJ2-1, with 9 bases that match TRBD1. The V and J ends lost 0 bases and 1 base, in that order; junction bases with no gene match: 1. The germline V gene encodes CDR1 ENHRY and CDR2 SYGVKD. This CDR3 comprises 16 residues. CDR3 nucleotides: TGTGCCATCAGTGAGTCCGACAGGGGGTCCTACAATGAGCAGTTCTTC. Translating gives CAISESDRGSYNEQFF.

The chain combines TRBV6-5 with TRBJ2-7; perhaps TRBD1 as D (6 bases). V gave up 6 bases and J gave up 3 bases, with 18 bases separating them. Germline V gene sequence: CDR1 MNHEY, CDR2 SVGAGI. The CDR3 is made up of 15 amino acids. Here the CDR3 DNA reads TGTGCCAGCAGCCCACTTCCGGGACATAACTACGAGCAGTACTTC. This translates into CASSPLPGHNYEQYF.

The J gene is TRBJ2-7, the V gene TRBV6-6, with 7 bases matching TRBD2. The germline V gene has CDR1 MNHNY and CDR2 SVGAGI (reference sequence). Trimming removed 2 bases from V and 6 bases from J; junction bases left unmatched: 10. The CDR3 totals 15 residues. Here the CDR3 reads CASSYGVGGPSEQYF. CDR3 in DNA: TGTGCCAGCAGTTACGGTGTGGGAGGGCCTTCCGAGCAGTACTTC.

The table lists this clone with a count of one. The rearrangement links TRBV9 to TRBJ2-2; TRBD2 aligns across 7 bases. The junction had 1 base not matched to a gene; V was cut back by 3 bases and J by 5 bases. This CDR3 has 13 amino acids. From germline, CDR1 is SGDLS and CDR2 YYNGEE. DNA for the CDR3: TGTGCCAGCAGCGCCGGGGGGACCGGGGAGCTGTTTTTT. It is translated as CASSAGGTGELFF.

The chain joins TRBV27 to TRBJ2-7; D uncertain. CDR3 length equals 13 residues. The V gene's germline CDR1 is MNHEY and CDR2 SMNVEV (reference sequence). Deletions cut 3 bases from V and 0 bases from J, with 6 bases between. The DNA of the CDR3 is TGTGCCAGCAGTTTTTACAGCTCCTACGAGCAGTACTTC. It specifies CASSFYSSYEQYF.

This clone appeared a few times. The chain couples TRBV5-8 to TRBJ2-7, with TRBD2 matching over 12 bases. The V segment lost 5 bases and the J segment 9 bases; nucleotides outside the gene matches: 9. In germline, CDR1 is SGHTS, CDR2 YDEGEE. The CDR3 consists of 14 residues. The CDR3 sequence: CASSLAGGPVGQYF. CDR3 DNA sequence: TGTGCCAGCAGTCTAGCGGGAGGGCCTGTGGGGCAGTACTTC.

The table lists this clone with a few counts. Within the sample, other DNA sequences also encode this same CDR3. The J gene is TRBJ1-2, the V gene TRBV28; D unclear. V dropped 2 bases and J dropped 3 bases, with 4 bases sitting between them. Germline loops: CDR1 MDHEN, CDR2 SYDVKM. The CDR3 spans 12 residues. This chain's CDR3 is CASSLRDYGYTF. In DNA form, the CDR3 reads TGTGCCAGCAGTTTACGGGACTATGGCTACACCTTC.

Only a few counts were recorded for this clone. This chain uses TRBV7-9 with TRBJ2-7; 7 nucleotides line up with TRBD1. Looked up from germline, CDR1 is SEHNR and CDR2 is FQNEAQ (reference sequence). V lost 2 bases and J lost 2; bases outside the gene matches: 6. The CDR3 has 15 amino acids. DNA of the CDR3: TGTGCCAGCAGCTTAAACCCCGGGACAGCCTACGAGCAGTACTTC. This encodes CASSLNPGTAYEQYF.

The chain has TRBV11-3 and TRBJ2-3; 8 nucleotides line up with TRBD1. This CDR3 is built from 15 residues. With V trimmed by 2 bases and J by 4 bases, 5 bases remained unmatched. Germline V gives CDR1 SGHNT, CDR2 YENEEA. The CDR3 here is CASSLWDRFPDTQYF. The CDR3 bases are TGTGCCAGCAGCTTATGGGACAGGTTCCCAGATACGCAGTATTTT.

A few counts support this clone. The CDR3 coding sequence is TGTGCCTGGGGGACAGGGCGACATCAGCCCCAGCATTTT. It translates to CAWGTGRHQPQHF. V and J are TRBV30 and TRBJ1-5, with 9 bases matching TRBD1. Germline trimming cut 5 bases from V and 5 bases from J; bases unmatched to any gene: 4. Germline loops: CDR1 GTSNPN, CDR2 SVGIG (reference sequence). CDR3 length: 13 amino acids.

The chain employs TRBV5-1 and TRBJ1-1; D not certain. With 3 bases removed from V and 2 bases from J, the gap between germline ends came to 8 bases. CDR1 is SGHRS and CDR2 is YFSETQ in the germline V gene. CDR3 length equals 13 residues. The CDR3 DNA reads TGCGCCAGCAGCTATGAGAGAAACACTGAAGCTTTCTTT. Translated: CASSYERNTEAFF.

Here the CDR3 DNA reads TGCGCCAGCAGCTACTCGACTAGCGGGAGTCCCGAGCAGTACTTC. This codes for CASSYSTSGSPEQYF. This rearrangement joins TRBV5-1 to TRBJ2-7, with 12 bases lining up with TRBD2. The CDR3 length is 15 residues. Germline values: CDR1 SGHRS, CDR2 YFSETQ. Trimming cost V 3 bases and J 6 bases; bases outside gene matches: 7.

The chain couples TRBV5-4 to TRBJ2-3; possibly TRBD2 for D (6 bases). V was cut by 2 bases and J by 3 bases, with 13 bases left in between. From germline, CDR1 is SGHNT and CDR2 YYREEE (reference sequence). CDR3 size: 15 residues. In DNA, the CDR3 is TGTGCCAGCAGCTTCGGGCGGGGCTTAACAGATACGCAGTATTTT. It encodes CASSFGRGLTDTQYF.

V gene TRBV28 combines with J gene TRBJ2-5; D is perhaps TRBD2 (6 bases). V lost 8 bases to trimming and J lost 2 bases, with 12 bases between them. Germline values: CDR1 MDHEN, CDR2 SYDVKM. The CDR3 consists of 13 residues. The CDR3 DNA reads TGTGCCAGCGGGGGGACGGTGCAAGAGACCCAGTACTTC. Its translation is CASGGTVQETQYF.

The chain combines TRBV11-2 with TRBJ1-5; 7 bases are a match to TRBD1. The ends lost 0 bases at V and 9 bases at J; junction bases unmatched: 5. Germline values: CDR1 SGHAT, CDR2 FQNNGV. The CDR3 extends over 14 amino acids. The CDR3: CASSLDKGAGPQHF. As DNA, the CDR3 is TGTGCCAGCAGCTTAGATAAGGGGGCGGGGCCCCAGCATTTT.

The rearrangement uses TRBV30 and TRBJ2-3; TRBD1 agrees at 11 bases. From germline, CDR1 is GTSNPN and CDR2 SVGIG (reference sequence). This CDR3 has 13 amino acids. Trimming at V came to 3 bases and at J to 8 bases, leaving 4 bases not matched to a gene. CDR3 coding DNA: TGTGCCTGGAGGGACAGGGGGCACGTTACGCAGTATTTT. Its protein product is CAWRDRGHVTQYF. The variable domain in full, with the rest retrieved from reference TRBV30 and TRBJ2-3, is SQTIHQWPATLVQPVGSPLSLECTVEGTSNPNLYWYRQAAGRGLQLLFYSVGIGQISSEVPQNLSASRPQDRQFILSSKKLLLSDSGFYLCAWRDRGHVTQYFGPGTRLTVL.

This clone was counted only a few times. The CDR3 nucleotides read TGCAGTGCTAGAGATCGACTACAAGCTTTCTTT. Protein sequence: CSARDRLQAFF. The chain combines TRBV20-1 with TRBJ1-1, with no clear D. This CDR3 has 11 amino acids. CDR1 and CDR2 from the germline V gene are DFQATT and SNEGSKA (reference sequence). V dropped 0 bases and J dropped 9 bases, with 8 bases sitting between them.

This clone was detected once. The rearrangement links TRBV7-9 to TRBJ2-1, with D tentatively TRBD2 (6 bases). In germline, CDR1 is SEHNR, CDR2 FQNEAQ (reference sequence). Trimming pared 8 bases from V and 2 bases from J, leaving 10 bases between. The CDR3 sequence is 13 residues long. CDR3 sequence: CASPGEAYNEQFF. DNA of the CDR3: TGTGCCAGCCCGGGGGAGGCCTACAATGAGCAGTTCTTC.

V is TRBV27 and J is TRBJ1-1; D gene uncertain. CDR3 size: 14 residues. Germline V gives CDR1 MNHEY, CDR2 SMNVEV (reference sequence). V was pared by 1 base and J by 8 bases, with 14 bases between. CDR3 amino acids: CASSLYVSGREAFF. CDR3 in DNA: TGTGCCAGCAGTTTATATGTTTCGGGGAGGGAAGCTTTCTTT.

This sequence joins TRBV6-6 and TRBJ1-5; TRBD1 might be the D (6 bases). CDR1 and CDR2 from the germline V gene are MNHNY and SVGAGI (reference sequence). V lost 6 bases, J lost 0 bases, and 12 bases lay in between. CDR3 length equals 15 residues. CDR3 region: CASRSQGYSNQPQHF. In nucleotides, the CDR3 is TGTGCCAGCAGGTCCCAGGGGTATAGCAATCAGCCCCAGCATTTT.

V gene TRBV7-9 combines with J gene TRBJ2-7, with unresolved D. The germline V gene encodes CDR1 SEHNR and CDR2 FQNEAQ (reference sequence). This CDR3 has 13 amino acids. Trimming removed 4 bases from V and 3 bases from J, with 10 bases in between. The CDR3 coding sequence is TGTGCCAGCAGCTCGAGTAGCATCTACGAGCAGTACTTC. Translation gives CASSSSSIYEQYF. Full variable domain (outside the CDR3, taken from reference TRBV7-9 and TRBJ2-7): DTGVSQNPRHKITKRGQNVTFRCDPISEHNRLYWYRQTLGQGPEFLTYFQNEAQLEKSRLLSDRFSAERPKGSFSTLEIQRTEQGDSAMYLCASSSSSIYEQYFGPGTRLTVT.

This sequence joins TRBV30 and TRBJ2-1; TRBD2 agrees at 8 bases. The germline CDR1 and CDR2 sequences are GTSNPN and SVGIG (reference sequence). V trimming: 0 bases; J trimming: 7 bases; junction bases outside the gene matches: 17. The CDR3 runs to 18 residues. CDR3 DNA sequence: TGTGCCTGGAGTGTACCCATCCTTAGCCGCCGGGGGGGGAATGAGCAGTTCTTC. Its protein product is CAWSVPILSRRGGNEQFF.

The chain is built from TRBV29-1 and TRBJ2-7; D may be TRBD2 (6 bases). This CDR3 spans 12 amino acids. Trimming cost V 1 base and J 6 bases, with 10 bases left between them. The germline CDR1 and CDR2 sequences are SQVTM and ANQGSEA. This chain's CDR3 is CSVEGPGLEQYF. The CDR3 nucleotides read TGCAGCGTTGAAGGACCGGGACTCGAGCAGTACTTC.

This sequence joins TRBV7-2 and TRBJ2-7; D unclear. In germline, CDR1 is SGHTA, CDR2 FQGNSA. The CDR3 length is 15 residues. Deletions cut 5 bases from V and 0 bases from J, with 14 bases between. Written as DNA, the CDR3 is TGTGCCAGCAGCCAGACGAGGTTAAGCTCCTACGAGCAGTACTTC. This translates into CASSQTRLSSYEQYF.

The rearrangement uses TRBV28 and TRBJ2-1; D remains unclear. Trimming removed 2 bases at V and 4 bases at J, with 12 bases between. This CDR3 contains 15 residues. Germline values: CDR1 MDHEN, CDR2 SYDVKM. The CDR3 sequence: CASSLLIRSYNEQFF. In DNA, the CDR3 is TGTGCCAGCAGTTTACTAATACGGTCTTACAATGAGCAGTTCTTC.